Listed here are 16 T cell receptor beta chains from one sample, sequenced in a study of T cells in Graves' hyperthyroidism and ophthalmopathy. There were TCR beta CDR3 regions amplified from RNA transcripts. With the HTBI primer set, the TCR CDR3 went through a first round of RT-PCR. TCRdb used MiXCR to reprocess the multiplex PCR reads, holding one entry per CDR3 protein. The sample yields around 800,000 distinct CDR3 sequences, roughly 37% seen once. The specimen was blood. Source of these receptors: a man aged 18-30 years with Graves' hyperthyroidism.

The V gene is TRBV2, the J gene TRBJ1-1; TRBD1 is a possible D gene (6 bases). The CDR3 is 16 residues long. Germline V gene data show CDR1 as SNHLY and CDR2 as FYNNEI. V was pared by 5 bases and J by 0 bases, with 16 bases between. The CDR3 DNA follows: TGTGCCAGCAGTTTTAGAGGACAGCACATGAACACTGAAGCTTTCTTT. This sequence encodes CASSFRGQHMNTEAFF. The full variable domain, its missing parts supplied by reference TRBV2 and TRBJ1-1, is EPEVTQTPSHQVTQMGQEVILRCVPISNHLYFYWYRQILGQKVEFLVSFYNNEISEKSEIFDDQFSVERPDGSNFTLKIRSTKLEDSAMYFCASSFRGQHMNTEAFFGQGTRLTVV.

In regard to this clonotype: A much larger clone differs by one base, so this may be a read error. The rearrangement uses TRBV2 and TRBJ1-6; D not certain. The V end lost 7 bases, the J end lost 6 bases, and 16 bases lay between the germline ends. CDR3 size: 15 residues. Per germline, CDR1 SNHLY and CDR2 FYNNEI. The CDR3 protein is CASNRLGSVNSPLHF. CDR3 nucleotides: TGTGCCAGCAACCGCCTGGGATCAGTTAATTCACCCCTCCACTTT. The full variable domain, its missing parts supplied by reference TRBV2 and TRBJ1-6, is EPEVTQTPSHQVTQMGQEVILRCVPISNHLYFYWYRQILGQKVEFLVSFYNNEISEKSEIFDDQFSVERPDGSNFTLKIRSTKLEDSAMYFCASNRLGSVNSPLHFGNGTRLTVT.

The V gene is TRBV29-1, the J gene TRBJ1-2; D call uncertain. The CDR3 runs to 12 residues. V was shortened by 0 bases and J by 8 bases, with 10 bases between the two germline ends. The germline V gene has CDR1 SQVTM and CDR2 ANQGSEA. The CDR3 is CSVEESGLGYTF. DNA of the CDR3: TGCAGCGTTGAAGAGTCGGGGTTAGGCTACACCTTC.

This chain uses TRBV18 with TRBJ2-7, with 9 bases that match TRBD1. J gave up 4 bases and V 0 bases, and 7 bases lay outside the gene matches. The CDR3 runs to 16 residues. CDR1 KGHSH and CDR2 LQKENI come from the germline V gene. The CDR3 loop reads CASSPPRDRDPYEQYF. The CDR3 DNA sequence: TGTGCCAGCTCACCACCCCGGGACAGGGACCCTTACGAGCAGTACTTC.

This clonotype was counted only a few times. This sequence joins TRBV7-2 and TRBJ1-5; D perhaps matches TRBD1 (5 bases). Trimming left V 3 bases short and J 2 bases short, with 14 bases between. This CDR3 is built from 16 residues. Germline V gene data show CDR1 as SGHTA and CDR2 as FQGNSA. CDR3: CASSFYQGGGNQPQHF. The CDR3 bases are TGTGCCAGCAGCTTTTACCAGGGAGGGGGCAATCAGCCCCAGCATTTT.

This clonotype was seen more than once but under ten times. The CDR3, as DNA: TGTGCCACCAGTGATCTAGCGGGAGGGCACCCAGATACGCAGTATTTT. Protein: CATSDLAGGHPDTQYF. This chain links TRBV24-1 with TRBJ2-3, with 12 bases lining up with TRBD2. This CDR3 has 16 amino acids. With 3 bases clipped from V and 4 bases from J, the junction kept 4 bases outside the gene matches. Germline V gene data show CDR1 as KGHDR and CDR2 as SFDVKD.

The CDR3 reads CATSAKVGNSPLHF. The CDR3 DNA is TGTGCCACCAGCGCGAAGGTGGGCAATTCACCCCTCCACTTT. J is TRBJ1-6 and V is TRBV15; unclear D gene. The length of the CDR3 is 14 residues. V was trimmed by 5 bases and J by 7 bases, leaving 12 bases between them. Looked up from germline, CDR1 is LNHNV and CDR2 is YYDKDF (reference sequence).

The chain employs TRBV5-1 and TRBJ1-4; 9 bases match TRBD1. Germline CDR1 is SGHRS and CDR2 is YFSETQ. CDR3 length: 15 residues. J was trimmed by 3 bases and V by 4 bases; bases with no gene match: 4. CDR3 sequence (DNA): TGCGCCAGCAGCCCACAGGGGGCCCCTAATGAAAAACTGTTTTTT. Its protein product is CASSPQGAPNEKLFF.

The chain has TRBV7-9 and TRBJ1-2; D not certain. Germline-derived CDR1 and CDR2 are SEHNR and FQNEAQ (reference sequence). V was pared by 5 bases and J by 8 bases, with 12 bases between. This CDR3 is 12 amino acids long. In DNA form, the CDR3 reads TGTGCCAGCAGCCCCGTCCCTGCCGGCTACACCTTC. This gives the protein CASSPVPAGYTF.

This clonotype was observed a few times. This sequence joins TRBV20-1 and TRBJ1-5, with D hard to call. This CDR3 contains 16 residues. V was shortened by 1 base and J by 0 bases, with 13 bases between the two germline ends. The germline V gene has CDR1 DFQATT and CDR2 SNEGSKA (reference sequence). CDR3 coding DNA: TGCAGTGCTAGAGGTCGGTCGGCTAATAGCAATCAGCCCCAGCATTTT. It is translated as CSARGRSANSNQPQHF.

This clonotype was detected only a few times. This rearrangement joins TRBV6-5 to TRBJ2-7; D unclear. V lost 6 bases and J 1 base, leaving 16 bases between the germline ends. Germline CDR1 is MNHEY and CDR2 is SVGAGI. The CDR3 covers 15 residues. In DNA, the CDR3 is TGTGCCAGCAGCTTAGGTTTTGCCAGATCCTACGAGCAGTACTTC. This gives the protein CASSLGFARSYEQYF.

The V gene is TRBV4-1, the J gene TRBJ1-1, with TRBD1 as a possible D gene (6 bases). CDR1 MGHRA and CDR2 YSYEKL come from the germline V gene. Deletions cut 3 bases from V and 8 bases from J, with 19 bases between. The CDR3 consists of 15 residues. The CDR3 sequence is CASSQAIGRGAEAFF. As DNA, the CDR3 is TGCGCCAGCAGCCAGGCGATCGGGCGGGGGGCCGAAGCTTTCTTT.

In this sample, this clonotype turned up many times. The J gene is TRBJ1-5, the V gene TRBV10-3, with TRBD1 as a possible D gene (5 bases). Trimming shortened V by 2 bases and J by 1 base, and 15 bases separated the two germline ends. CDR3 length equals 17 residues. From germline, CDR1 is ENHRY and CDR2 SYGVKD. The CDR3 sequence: CAISERGRAGSNQPQHF. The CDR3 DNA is TGTGCCATCAGTGAGAGAGGCAGGGCCGGGAGCAATCAGCCCCAGCATTTT.

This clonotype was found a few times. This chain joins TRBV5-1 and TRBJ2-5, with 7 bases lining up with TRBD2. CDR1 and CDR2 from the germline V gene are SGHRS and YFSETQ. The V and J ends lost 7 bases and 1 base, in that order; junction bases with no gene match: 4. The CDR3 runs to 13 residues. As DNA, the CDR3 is TGCGCCAGCGGGCGGGAGCTCCAAGAGACCCAGTACTTC. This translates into CASGRELQETQYF.

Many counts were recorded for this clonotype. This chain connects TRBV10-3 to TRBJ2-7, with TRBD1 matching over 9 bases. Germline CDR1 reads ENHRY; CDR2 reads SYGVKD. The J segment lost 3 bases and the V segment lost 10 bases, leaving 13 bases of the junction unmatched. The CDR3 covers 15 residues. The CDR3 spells CATAEGNRGHYEQYF. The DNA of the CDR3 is TGTGCCACCGCAGAGGGGAACAGGGGGCACTACGAGCAGTACTTC.

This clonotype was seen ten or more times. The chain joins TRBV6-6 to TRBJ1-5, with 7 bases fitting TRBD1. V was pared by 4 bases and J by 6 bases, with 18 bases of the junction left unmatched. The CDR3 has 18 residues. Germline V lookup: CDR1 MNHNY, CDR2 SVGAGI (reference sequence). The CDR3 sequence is CASSSTLGNPGGSQPQHF. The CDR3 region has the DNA TGTGCCAGCAGTTCGACCCTCGGGAACCCAGGGGGTAGTCAGCCCCAGCATTTT.